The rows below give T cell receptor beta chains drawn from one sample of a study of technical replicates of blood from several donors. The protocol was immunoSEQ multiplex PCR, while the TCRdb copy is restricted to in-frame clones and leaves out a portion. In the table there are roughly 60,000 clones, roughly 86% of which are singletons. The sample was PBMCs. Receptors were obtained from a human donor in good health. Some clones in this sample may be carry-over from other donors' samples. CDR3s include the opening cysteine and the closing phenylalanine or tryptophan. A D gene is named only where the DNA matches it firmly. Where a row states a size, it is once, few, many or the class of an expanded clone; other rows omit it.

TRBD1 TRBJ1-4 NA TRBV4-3 CASSLRTGVEKLFF TGCGCCAGCAGCCTAAGGACAGGGGTGGAAAAACTGTTTTTT
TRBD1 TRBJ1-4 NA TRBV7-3 CASSPKTGGEGNEKLFF TGTGCCAGCAGCCCAAAAACAGGGGGGGAGGGTAATGAAAAACTGTTTTTT
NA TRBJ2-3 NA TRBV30 CAWNDGGGDTQYF TGTGCCTGGAACGACGGGGGTGGAGATACGCAGTATTTT
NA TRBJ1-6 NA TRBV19 CASSIQGRYSPLHF TGTGCCAGTAGTATACAGGGTCGCTACTCACCCCTCCACTTT
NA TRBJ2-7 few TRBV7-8 CASSLASTGTYF TGTGCCAGCAGCTTAGCGTCCACAGGGACATACTTC
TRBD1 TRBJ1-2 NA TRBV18 CASSSDRGGAGYTF TGTGCCAGCTCCTCTGACAGGGGAGGCGCTGGCTACACCTTC
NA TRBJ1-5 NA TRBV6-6 CASSLPQEGQPQHF TGTGCCAGCAGTTTGCCCCAGGAGGGTCAGCCCCAGCATTTT
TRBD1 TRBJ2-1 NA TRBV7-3 CASSSQGAKASIDEQFF TGTGCCAGCAGCTCCCAGGGGGCGAAGGCCAGCATTGATGAGCAGTTCTTC
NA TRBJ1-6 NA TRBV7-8 CASSLVNSPLHF TGTGCCAGCAGCTTAGTAAATTCACCCCTCCACTTT
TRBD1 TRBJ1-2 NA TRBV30 CAWRRDSFFNYGYTF TGTGCCTGGCGCCGGGACAGCTTTTTTAACTATGGCTACACCTTC
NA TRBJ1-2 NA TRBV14 CASSQDLRYGYTF TGTGCCAGCAGCCAAGACCTTCGCTATGGCTACACCTTC
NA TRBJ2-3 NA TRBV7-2 CASSLAGAGTDTQYF TGTGCCAGCAGCTTAGCGGGGGCCGGCACAGATACGCAGTATTTT
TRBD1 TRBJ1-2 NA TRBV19 CASSIQGDANYGYTF TGTGCCAGTAGTATTCAGGGGGACGCTAACTATGGCTACACCTTC
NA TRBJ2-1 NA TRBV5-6 CASSTRQPNEQFF TGTGCCAGCAGCACCAGACAGCCCAATGAGCAGTTCTTC
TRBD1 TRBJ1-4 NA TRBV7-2 CASRLPGGANEKLFF TGTGCCAGCCGTCTCCCAGGGGGCGCGAATGAAAAACTGTTTTTT
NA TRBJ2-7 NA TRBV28 CASSLRTGRDEQYF TGTGCCAGCAGTTTACGGACAGGGAGGGACGAGCAGTACTTC
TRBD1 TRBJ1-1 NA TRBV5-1 CASSGTDTEAFF TGCGCCAGCAGTGGGACAGATACAGAAGCTTTCTTT
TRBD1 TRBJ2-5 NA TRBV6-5 CASSYTGAKTQYF TGTGCCAGCAGTTACACAGGGGCCAAGACCCAGTACTTC
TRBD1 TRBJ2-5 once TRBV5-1 CASSLALAGGVETQYF TGCGCCAGCAGCTTGGCCTTGGCAGGGGGCGTGGAGACCCAGTACTTC
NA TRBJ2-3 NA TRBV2 CASSENGRTDTQYF TGTGCCAGCAGTGAAAATGGGAGGACAGATACGCAGTATTTT
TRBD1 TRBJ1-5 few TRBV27 CASSPYRGNQPQHF TGTGCCAGCAGTCCTTACAGGGGGAATCAGCCCCAGCATTTT
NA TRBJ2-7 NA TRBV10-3 CAISESTAEQYF TGTGCCATCAGTGAGTCGACAGCCGAGCAGTACTTC
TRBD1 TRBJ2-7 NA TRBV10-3 CAISRDRTTYEQYF TGTGCCATCAGTAGGGACAGGACAACCTACGAGCAGTACTTC
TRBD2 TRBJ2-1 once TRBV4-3 CASSQVSSGNEQFF TGCGCCAGCAGCCAAGTATCTAGCGGGAATGAGCAGTTCTTC
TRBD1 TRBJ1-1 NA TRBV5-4 CASRGTENTEAFF TGTGCCAGCAGAGGGACAGAGAACACTGAAGCTTTCTTT
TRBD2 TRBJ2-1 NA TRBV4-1 CASSQSTSSSYNEQFF TGCGCCAGCAGCCAATCGACTAGCTCCTCCTACAATGAGCAGTTCTTC
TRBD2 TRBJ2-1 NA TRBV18 CASSSLASGSSEQFF TGTGCCAGCTCTTCCCTCGCTAGCGGGAGCTCTGAGCAGTTCTTC
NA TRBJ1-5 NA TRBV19 CASSADRLYSNQPQHF TGTGCCAGTAGTGCAGACAGGCTGTATAGCAATCAGCCCCAGCATTTT
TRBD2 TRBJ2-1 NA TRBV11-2 CASSLEGLAGYEQFF TGTGCCAGCAGCTTAGAGGGACTAGCGGGGTATGAGCAGTTCTTC
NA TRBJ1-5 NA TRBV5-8 CASSLSGSGNQPQHF TGTGCCAGCAGCTTGTCCGGGAGCGGCAATCAGCCCCAGCATTTT